This T cell receptor (gamma chain) was identified during a study of Vδ1+ human thymocytes. Findings and limits, study-wide: TRG sequences recurred across donors, whereas TRD sequences stayed essentially private. In the thymus, TRG and TRD repertoires looked highly polyclonal with Gaussian CDR3 lengths.

After alphabeta T cell depletion, CD3+ Vdelta1+ Vdelta2- thymocytes were sorted. Between roughly 98% and 99.6% of sorted thymocytes were Vdelta1+. About this clone: Its specificity is unknown.

The template was reverse-transcribed extracted RNA. Multiplex PCR used pooled V-gene forward primers and a constant-region reverse primer to amplify CDR3s. TCRdb applied CATT to the multiplex PCR reads for clone calling. The table has 20,000 to 25,000 gamma-chain clones, roughly an eighth seen once. The germline CDR1 and CDR2 sequences are VTNTFY and YDVSTARD (reference sequence). This CDR3 comprises 16 residues. The ends lost 3 bases at V and 8 bases at J; junction bases unmatched: 19. This receptor was taken from a child younger than two who had congenital heart surgery. Sequenced input: Vdelta1+ gamma-delta thymocytes from the thymus. Noted subset: FACS-sorted CD3+ TCRalphabeta- TCRVdelta1+ TCRVdelta2- thymocytes. V usage is TRGV3 and J usage is TRGJ1 or TRGJ2. Here the CDR3 DNA reads TGTGCCACCTGGGACTCGAAACTCGGGGGCGCGAATAAGAAACTCTTT. Residues: CATWDSKLGGANKKLF.